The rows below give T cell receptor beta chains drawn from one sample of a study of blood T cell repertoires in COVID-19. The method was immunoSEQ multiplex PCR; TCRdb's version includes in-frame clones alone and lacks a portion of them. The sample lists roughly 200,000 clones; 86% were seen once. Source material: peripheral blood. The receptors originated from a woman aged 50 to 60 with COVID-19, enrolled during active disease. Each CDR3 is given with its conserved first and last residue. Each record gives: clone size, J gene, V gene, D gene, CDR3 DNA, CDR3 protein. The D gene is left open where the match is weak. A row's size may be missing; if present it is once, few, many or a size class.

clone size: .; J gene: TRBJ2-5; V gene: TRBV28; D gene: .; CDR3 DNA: TGTGCCAGCAGTTTAAGAGAGGACCAGTACTTC; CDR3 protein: CASSLREDQYF
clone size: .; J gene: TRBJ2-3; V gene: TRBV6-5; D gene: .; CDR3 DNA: TGTGCCAGCAGTTACGGAGGGGTTGATACGCAGTATTTT; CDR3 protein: CASSYGGVDTQYF
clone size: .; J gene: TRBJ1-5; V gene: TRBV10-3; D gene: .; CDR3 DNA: TGTGCCATCAGCCCGGAGCAGCCCCAGCATTTT; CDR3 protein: CAISPEQPQHF
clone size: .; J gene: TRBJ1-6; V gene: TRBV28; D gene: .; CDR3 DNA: TGTGCCAGCAGTATCCAGGGCCCTTCCGGGAATTCACCCCTCCACTTT; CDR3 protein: CASSIQGPSGNSPLHF
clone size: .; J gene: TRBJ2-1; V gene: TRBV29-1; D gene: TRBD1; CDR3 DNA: TGCAGCGTTGAAAGCCAGGAACCGGGACAGACATACAATGAGCAGTTCTTC; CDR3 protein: CSVESQEPGQTYNEQFF
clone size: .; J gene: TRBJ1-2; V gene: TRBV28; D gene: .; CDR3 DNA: TGTGCCAGCATTCCCTTGGGGGGGACTCTTAACTATGGCTACACCTTC; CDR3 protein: CASIPLGGTLNYGYTF
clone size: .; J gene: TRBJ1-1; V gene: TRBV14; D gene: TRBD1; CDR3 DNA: TGTGCCAGCAGCCACCGTGGACAGGGGTCAGCTGAAGCTTTCTTT; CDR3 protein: CASSHRGQGSAEAFF
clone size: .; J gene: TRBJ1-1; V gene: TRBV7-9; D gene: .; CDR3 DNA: TGTGCCAGCAGCTTAAGAGTCGGGACTGAAGCTTTCTTT; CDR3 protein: CASSLRVGTEAFF
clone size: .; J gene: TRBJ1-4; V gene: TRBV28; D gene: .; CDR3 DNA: TGTGCCAGTATAGGGCAGGGGAAAGGAAAACTGTTTTTT; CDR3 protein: CASIGQGKGKLFF
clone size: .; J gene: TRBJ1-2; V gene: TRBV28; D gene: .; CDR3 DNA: TGTGCCAGCAGCACAGACACATATGGCTACACCTTC; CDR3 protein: CASSTDTYGYTF
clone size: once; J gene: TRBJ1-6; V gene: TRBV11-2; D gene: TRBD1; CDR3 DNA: TGTGCCAGCAGCCTGACAGGGGTCAACTCCTATAATTCACCCCTCCACTTT; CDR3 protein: CASSLTGVNSYNSPLHF
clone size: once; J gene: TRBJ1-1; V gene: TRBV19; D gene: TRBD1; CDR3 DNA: TGTGCCAGTAGTGCCCGGACAGGGGGCCTCACTGAAGCTTTCTTT; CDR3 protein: CASSARTGGLTEAFF
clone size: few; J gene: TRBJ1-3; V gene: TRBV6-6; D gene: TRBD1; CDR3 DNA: TGTGCCAGCACCCTAACAGGGGACGGAAACACCATATATTTT; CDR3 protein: CASTLTGDGNTIYF
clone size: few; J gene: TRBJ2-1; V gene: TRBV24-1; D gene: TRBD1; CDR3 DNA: TGTGCCACCAGTGATTTAAGGACAGGGGGCAACAATGAGCAGTTCTTC; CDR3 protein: CATSDLRTGGNNEQFF
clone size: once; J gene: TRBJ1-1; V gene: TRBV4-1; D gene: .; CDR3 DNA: TGCGCCAGCAGCCAAGATACGGGTGAAGCTTTCTTT; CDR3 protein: CASSQDTGEAFF
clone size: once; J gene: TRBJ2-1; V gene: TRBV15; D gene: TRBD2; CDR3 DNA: TGTGCCACCGGAGGGACTACGAGCTCCTACAATGAGCAGTTCTTC; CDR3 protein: CATGGTTSSYNEQFF
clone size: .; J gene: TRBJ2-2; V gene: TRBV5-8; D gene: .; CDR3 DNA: TGTGCCAGCAGCTTGAGTCAGCGGTTTTTCACCGGGGAGCTGTTTTTT; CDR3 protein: CASSLSQRFFTGELFF
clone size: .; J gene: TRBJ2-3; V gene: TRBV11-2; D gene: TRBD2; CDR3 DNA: TGTGCCAGCAGCTTATCTAAGCGGGATGTTCTGTATACGCAGTATTTT; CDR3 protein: CASSLSKRDVLYTQYF
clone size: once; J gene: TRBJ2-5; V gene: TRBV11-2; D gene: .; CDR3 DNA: TGTGCCAGCAGCTTAGGACTTCTACAAGAGACCCAGTACTTC; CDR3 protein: CASSLGLLQETQYF
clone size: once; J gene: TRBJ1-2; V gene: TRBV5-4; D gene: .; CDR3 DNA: TGTGCCAGCAGTCCCTGGGGAGGCAGTGGCTACACCTTC; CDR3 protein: CASSPWGGSGYTF
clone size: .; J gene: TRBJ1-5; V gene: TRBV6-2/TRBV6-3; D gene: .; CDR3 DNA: TGTGCCAGCAGCCCCCCCCAGGATCCTTCTACCAGGCAGCCCCAGCATTTT; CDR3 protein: CASSPPQDPSTRQPQHF
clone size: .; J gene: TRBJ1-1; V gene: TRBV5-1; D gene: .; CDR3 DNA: TGCGCCAGCAGCTGGGGCGGAAGTGACACTGAAGCTTTCTTT; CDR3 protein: CASSWGGSDTEAFF
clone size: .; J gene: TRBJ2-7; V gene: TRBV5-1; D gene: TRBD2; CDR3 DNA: TGCGCCAGCAGCCATCAGACTAGCGGGGGCTCCTACGAGCAGTACTTC; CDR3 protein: CASSHQTSGGSYEQYF
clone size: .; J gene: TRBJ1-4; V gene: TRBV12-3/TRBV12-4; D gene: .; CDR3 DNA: TGTGCCAGCAGTTTCTCAGATAATGAAAAACTGTTTTTT; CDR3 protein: CASSFSDNEKLFF
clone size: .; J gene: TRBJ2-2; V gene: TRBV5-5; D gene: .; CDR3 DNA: TGTGCCAGCAGCTTGGGCTACGCCCCGAACACCGGGGAGCTGTTTTTT; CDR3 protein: CASSLGYAPNTGELFF
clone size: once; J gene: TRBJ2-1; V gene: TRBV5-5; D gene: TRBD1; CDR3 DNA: TGTGCCAGCAGCTTGAGGGACAGGGACTACAATGAGCAGTTCTTC; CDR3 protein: CASSLRDRDYNEQFF
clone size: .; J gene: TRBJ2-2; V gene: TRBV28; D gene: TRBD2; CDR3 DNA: TGTGCCAGCTGGGGGGGCGGGGAGCTGTTTTTT; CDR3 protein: CASWGGGELFF
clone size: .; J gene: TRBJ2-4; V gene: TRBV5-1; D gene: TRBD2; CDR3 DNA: TGCGCCAGCAGCCCTGGACTAGCGGGGGTAGCCAAAAACATTCAGTACTTC; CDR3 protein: CASSPGLAGVAKNIQYF
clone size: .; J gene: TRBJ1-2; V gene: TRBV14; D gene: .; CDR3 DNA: TGTGCCAGCAGCCCACAGGGCGCCCTTAGGGGCTACACCTTC; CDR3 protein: CASSPQGALRGYTF
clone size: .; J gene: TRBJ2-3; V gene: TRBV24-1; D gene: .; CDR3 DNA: TGTGCCACCAGGGAAACGGGAGATACGCAGGGGTATTTT; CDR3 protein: CATRETGDTQGYF
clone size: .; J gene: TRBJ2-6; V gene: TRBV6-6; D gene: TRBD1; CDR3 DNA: TGTGCCAGCAGTCGACCCCTCAGGACAGGGGGAGCTGGGGCCAACGTCCTGACTTTC; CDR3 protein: CASSRPLRTGGAGANVLTF
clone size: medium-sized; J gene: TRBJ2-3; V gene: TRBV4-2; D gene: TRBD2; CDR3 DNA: TGTGCCAGCAGCCAAGGAGAGGCTAGCGGGGGGTTAAACACAGATACGCAGTATTTT; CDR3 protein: CASSQGEASGGLNTDTQYF
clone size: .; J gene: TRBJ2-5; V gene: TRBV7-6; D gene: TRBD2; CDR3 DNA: TGTGCCAGCAGCTCATCGCCGCCCGGACTAGGAGAGACCCAGTACTTC; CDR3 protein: CASSSSPPGLGETQYF
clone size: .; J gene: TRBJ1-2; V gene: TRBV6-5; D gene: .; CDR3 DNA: TGTGCCAGCAGTCTCACCGGAGGCTATGGCTACACCTTC; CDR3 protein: CASSLTGGYGYTF
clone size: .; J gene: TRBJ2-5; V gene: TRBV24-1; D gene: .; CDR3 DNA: TGTGCCACCAAGGGGTCTCAGGGGGAGACCCAGTACTTC; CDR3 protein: CATKGSQGETQYF
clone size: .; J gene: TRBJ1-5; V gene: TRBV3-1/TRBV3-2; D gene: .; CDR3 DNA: TGTGCCAGCAGCCGGACAGTAGCTAATCAGCCCCAGCATTTT; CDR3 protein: CASSRTVANQPQHF
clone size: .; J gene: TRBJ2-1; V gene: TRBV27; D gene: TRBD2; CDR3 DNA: TGTGCCAGCAGTTTATTAGGGACTAATTACAATGAGCAGTTCTTC; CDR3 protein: CASSLLGTNYNEQFF
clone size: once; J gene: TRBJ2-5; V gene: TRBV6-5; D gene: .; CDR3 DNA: TGTGCCATCCTTAGGGGGACCCCGGGAGAGACCCAGTACTTC; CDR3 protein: CAILRGTPGETQYF
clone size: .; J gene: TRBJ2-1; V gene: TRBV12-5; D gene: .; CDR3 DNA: TGTGCTAGTGCCCCCCGCGGAGGGCTCGAGGACGATGAGCAGTTCTTC; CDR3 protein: CASAPRGGLEDDEQFF
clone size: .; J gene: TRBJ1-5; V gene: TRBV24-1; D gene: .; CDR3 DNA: TGTGCCACCAGAGACAGCGGGAGCAATCAGCCCCAGCATTTT; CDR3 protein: CATRDSGSNQPQHF
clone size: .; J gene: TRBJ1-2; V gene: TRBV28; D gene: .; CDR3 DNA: TGTGCCAGCTTGGCCGGGGAGGCGCTGAATGGCTACACCTTC; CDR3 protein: CASLAGEALNGYTF
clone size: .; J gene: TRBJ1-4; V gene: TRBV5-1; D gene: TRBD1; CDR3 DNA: TGCGCCAGCAGCTTAAGGGGAAGGTCCCTCGACAGGGTCGCTGAAAAACTGTTTTTT; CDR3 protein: CASSLRGRSLDRVAEKLFF
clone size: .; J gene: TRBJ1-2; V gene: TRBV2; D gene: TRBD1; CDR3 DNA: TGTGCCAGCCTACCCCCGGGACAGTTCTATGGCTACACCTTC; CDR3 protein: CASLPPGQFYGYTF
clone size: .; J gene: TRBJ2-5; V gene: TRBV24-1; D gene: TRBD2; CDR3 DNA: TGTGCCACCAGCCGCGGACTAGCGGGGAGAGAGACCCAGTACTTC; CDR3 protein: CATSRGLAGRETQYF
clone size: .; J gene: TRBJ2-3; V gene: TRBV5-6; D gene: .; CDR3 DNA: TGTGCCAGCAGCTCGGGAGAAGATACGCAGTATTTT; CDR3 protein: CASSSGEDTQYF
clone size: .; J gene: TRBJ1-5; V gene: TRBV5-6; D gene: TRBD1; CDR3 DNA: TGTGCCAGCAGCTTCGGGACAGGGGATCAGCCCCAGCATTTT; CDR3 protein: CASSFGTGDQPQHF
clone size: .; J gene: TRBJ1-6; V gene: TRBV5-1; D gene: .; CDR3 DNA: TGCGCCAGCAGGGGACTGGATAATTCACCCCTCCACTTT; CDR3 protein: CASRGLDNSPLHF
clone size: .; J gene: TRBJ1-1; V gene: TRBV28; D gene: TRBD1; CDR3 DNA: TGTGCCAGCAGAGGGCGACAGGGGGCGACTGAAGCTTTCTTT; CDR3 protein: CASRGRQGATEAFF
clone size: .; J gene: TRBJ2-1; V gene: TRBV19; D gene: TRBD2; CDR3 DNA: TGTGCCAGTAGTGCATGGGGCGGGGGGCTCGTTAATGAGCAGTTCTTC; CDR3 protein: CASSAWGGGLVNEQFF
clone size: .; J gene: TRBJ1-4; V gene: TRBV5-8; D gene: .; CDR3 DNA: TGTGCCAGCAGCTTGACGGGTGGGAGAGATGAAAAACTGTTTTTT; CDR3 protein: CASSLTGGRDEKLFF
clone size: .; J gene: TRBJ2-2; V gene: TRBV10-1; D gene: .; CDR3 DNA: TGCGCCAGCAGTGAGTGGAGGTTCGGGGAGCTGTTTTTT; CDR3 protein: CASSEWRFGELFF
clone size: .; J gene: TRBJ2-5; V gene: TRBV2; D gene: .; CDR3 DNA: TGTGCCAGCAGTGAGCGAGGACAAGTGGTGGCCCAAACGGCGACCCAGTACTTC; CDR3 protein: CASSERGQVVAQTATQYF
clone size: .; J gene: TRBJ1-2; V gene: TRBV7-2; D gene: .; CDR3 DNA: TGTGCCAGCAGCTTTGACGAGCGAGGCTACACCTTC; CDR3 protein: CASSFDERGYTF
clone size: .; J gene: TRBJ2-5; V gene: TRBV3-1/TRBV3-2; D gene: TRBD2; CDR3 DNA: TGTGCCAGCAGCCACCAGCGGGGGCCTCTCCAAGAGACCCAGTACTTC; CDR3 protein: CASSHQRGPLQETQYF
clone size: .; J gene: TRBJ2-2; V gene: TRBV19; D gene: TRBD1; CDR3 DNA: TGTGCCAGTAGGAACAGGGGAACTAACACCGGGGAGCTGTTTTTT; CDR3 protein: CASRNRGTNTGELFF